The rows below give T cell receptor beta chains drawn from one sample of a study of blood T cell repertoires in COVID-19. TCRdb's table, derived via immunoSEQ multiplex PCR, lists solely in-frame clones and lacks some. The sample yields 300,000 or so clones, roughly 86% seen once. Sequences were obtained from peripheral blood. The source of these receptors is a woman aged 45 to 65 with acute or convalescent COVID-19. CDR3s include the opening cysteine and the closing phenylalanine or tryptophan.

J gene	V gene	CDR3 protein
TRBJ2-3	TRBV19	CASSMESGTDTQYF
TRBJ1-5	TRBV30	CAWSETGHQPQHF
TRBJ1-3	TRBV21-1	CASSKGRGTGNTIYF
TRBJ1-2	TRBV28	CASRTEAYGYTF
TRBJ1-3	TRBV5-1	CASSLDRVGNTIYF
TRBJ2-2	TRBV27	CASSLSWGGATGELFF
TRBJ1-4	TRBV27	CASSLKGAGEKLFF
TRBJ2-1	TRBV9	CASSATGEQFF
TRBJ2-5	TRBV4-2	CASSQALAGGPKTQYF
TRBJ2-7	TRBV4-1	CASSQFDRSNEQYF
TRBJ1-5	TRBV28	CASSPPRQRSNQPQHF
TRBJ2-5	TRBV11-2	CASSPPSGGIQETQYF
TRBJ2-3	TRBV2	CASYPSEGTDTQYF
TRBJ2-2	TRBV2	CASSTTGELFF
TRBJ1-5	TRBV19	CASSLRGGVNSNQPQHF
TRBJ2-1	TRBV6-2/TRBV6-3	CASSYRGLAGIRNNEQFF
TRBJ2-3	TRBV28	CASSLRRVRLAGNPGGDTQYF
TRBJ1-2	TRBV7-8	CASSSPEIYGYTF
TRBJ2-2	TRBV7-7	CAIILPGGPDTGELFF
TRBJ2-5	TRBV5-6	CASSSTSSGETQYF
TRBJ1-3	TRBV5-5	CASSLAGFNSGNTIYF
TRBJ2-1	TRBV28	CASSLRYYEQFF
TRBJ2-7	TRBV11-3	CASSVRQGYEQYF
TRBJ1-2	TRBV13	CASSAGGVADYGYTF
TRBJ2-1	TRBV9	CASSLGLAGFLPSSYNEQFF
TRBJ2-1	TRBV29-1	CSVSNSRRGENEQFF
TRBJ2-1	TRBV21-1	CASSATSGNEQFF
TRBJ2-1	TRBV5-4	CASSLRGSYNEQFF
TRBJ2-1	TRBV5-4	CASSWGLAGMYNEQFF
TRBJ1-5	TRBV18	CASSYTGGANQPQHF
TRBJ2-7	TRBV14	CASSQVSVLAEQYF
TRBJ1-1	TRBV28	CASSSPGQGNTEAFF
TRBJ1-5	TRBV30	CAWSDQGTVAHF
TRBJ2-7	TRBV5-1	CASSLSGTSGASSYEQYF
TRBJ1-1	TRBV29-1	CSVGWTGSITEAFF
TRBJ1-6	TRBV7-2	CASSLEKRTRDINSPLHF
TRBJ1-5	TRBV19	CASSIIGGSNQPQHF
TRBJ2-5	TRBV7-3	CASSLSSGRAETQYF